The 9 T cell receptor beta chains presented below share a single source sample, sequenced in a study of cytomegalovirus exposure and HLA in healthy donors. The primer mix had 60 Vbeta and 13 Jbeta primers. The assay was immunoSEQ multiplex PCR, and TCRdb's table has in-frame clones only and misses some. Of about 130,000 clones listed, around 9% were seen once; the top ten hold around 5.5%. The sequencing sample was made of PBMCs. The receptors come from a middle-aged man in good health and CMV-seronegative.

The chain uses TRBV6-6 and TRBJ1-3; 9 nucleotides align to TRBD1. This CDR3 is 15 amino acids long. V lost 5 bases, J lost 5 bases, and 7 bases stayed unmatched. Per the germline V gene, CDR1 is MNHNY and CDR2 is SVGAGI (reference sequence). The CDR3: CASSHRDRERNTIYF. CDR3 DNA sequence: TGTGCCAGCAGTCACCGGGACAGGGAGAGAAACACCATATATTTT.

V usage is TRBV2 and J usage is TRBJ1-4; D possibly corresponds to TRBD1 (6 bases). Germline loops: CDR1 SNHLY, CDR2 FYNNEI. The CDR3 extends over 14 amino acids. The V gene lost 5 bases and the J gene lost 7 bases, with 14 bases spanning the gap. CDR3 residues: CASSLSKGGEKLFF. The CDR3 DNA reads TGTGCCAGCAGTCTATCTAAAGGGGGTGAAAAACTGTTTTTT.

This clone was seen many times. The chain couples TRBV2 to TRBJ1-6; perhaps TRBD1 as D (5 bases). The germline V gene has CDR1 SNHLY and CDR2 FYNNEI. The CDR3 consists of 17 residues. With 4 bases removed from V and 7 bases from J, the gap between germline ends came to 20 bases. The CDR3 sequence: CASSGEAGMEGNSPLHF. CDR3 coding DNA: TGTGCCAGCAGTGGGGAGGCAGGGATGGAGGGGAATTCACCCCTCCACTTT.

The rearrangement uses TRBV9 and TRBJ2-7, with D maybe TRBD2 (7 bases). Germline values: CDR1 SGDLS, CDR2 YYNGEE. The CDR3 contains 12 residues. V lost 7 bases and J 5 bases, leaving 13 bases between the germline ends. In nucleotides, the CDR3 is TGTGCCAGCGGTGGGGGGGGGCACGAGCAGTACTTC. This encodes CASGGGGHEQYF.

The chain uses TRBV29-1 and TRBJ2-1, with 7 bases lining up with TRBD2. J lost 3 bases, V lost 6 bases, and 14 bases had no gene match. This CDR3 spans 16 amino acids. Per the germline V gene, CDR1 is SQVTM and CDR2 is ANQGSEA. CDR3 sequence: CSVPQASGHLYNEQFF. The DNA for the CDR3 is TGCAGCGTCCCCCAGGCTAGCGGACATCTCTACAATGAGCAGTTCTTC.

The J gene is TRBJ2-7, the V gene TRBV28; 10 positions agree with TRBD2. The CDR3 loop spans 14 amino acids. After removal of 10 bases from V and 6 bases from J, the junction contained 12 bases not matched to a gene. Germline CDR1 reads MDHEN; CDR2 reads SYDVKM. The CDR3 loop is CATVLAGGSGEQYF. CDR3 sequence (DNA): TGTGCCACCGTATTAGCGGGGGGTTCGGGCGAGCAGTACTTC. The complete variable domain, with remaining parts taken from reference TRBV28 and TRBJ2-7, reads DVKVTQSSRYLVKRTGEKVFLECVQDMDHENMFWYRQDPGLGLRLIYFSYDVKMKEKGDIPEGYSVSREKKERFSLILESASTNQTSMYLCATVLAGGSGEQYFGPGTRLTVT.

This rearrangement joins TRBV28 to TRBJ2-7; 8 nucleotides align to TRBD2. CDR3 length equals 14 residues. The V gene end was trimmed by 7 bases and the J gene end by 5 bases; junction bases not matched to a gene: 10. Germline V gives CDR1 MDHEN, CDR2 SYDVKM. For the CDR3, the DNA is TGTGCCAGCAATCTCCCGGGGGGGCAAAACGAGCAGTACTTC. This sequence encodes CASNLPGGQNEQYF.

This clone was counted between two and nine times. This sequence joins TRBV29-1 and TRBJ2-1; 15 nucleotides align to TRBD2. The CDR3 extends over 15 amino acids. J was trimmed by 4 bases and V by 6 bases; bases with no gene match: 4. Germline V CDR1 and CDR2: SQVTM, ANQGSEA. DNA of the CDR3: TGCAGCGTCGGGACTAGCGGGGGGATATACAATGAGCAGTTCTTC. It codes for CSVGTSGGIYNEQFF.

This clone came up a few times. The rearrangement uses TRBV30 and TRBJ2-2, with a weak D call TRBD2 (5 bases). Trimming left V 5 bases short and J 7 bases short, with 11 bases between. The CDR3 loop spans 12 amino acids. Germline V lookup: CDR1 GTSNPN, CDR2 SVGIG (reference sequence). This chain's CDR3 is CAWDRGGGELFF. The CDR3 DNA is TGTGCCTGGGATCGGGGTGGCGGGGAGCTGTTTTTT.